What follows are 21 T cell receptor beta chains derived from one specimen sequenced in a study of control samples from healthy donors and cancer patients. Some clones are missing from TCRdb's copy, which holds only in-frame ones; the method was immunoSEQ multiplex PCR. The table records about 52,000 clones, roughly 94% of them present only once. The sample consisted of blood. The source is a man between 25 and 39 years old in good health.

V gene TRBV4-2 combines with J gene TRBJ1-6; D is ambiguous. CDR1 LGHNA and CDR2 YNFKEQ come from the germline V gene. The germline V and J ends were trimmed by 1 base and 6 bases, with 16 bases remaining between them. There are 17 residues in the CDR3. Here the CDR3 reads CASSQAPSRVSNSPLHF. The DNA for the CDR3 is TGTGCCAGCAGCCAAGCCCCGAGCCGGGTTTCTAATTCACCCCTCCACTTT.

The rearrangement links TRBV7-9 to TRBJ1-5; possibly TRBD1 for D (5 bases). V gave up 0 bases and J gave up 7 bases, with 10 bases separating them. The germline gives CDR1 SEHNR, CDR2 FQNEAQ (reference sequence). The CDR3 is 14 amino acids. The CDR3 coding sequence is TGTGCCAGCAGCTTAGCGGGCAGGGACCAGCCCCAGCATTTT. This translates into CASSLAGRDQPQHF.

This clone was seen only once. The V call is TRBV30, the J call TRBJ1-6; weak D call: TRBD1 (5 bases). Trimming removed 4 bases at V and 5 bases at J, with 15 bases between. This CDR3 is built from 15 residues. Germline-derived CDR1 and CDR2 are GTSNPN and SVGIG (reference sequence). CDR3 in DNA: TGTGCCTGGACCATGGGGGGGTTCCATAATTCACCCCTCCACTTT. Translated, it gives CAWTMGGFHNSPLHF. Complete variable domain (other parts from reference TRBV30 and TRBJ1-6): SQTIHQWPATLVQPVGSPLSLECTVEGTSNPNLYWYRQAAGRGLQLLFYSVGIGQISSEVPQNLSASRPQDRQFILSSKKLLLSDSGFYLCAWTMGGFHNSPLHFGNGTRLTVT.

This clone was found once. The chain has TRBV28 and TRBJ2-7, with 8 nucleotides matching TRBD2. Germline CDR1 MDHEN, CDR2 SYDVKM. The CDR3 runs 14 residues. After removal of 6 bases from V and 3 bases from J, the junction contained 7 bases not matched to a gene. The CDR3, as DNA: TGTGCCAGCAGACTGAGCGGGAGCCTCTACGAGCAGTACTTC. Protein product: CASRLSGSLYEQYF.

This chain's CDR3 is CASSVGLAGAGTDTQYF. The CDR3 DNA sequence: TGTGCCAGCAGTGTTGGACTAGCGGGAGCGGGCACAGATACGCAGTATTTT. V gene TRBV2 combines with J gene TRBJ2-3; TRBD2 matches at 13 bases. The CDR3 loop spans 17 amino acids. The V gene end was trimmed by 4 bases and the J gene end by 1 base; junction bases not matched to a gene: 5. The germline V gene encodes CDR1 SNHLY and CDR2 FYNNEI. Full variable domain (remainder filled in from reference TRBV2 and TRBJ2-3): EPEVTQTPSHQVTQMGQEVILRCVPISNHLYFYWYRQILGQKVEFLVSFYNNEISEKSEIFDDQFSVERPDGSNFTLKIRSTKLEDSAMYFCASSVGLAGAGTDTQYFGPGTRLTVL.

The rearrangement uses TRBV12-3 or TRBV12-4 and TRBJ2-2; D ambiguous. V shed 7 bases and J shed 5 bases, with 11 bases lying between them. The CDR3 consists of 13 residues. The CDR3 DNA reads as TGTGCCAGCACCACAAAAGTTACCGGGGAGCTGTTTTTT. Amino acids: CASTTKVTGELFF.

The chain recombines TRBV5-4 with TRBJ2-7; TRBD2 aligns across 8 bases. Germline V gives CDR1 SGHNT, CDR2 YYREEE (reference sequence). V lost 2 bases and J lost 1; bases outside the gene matches: 5. This CDR3 region has 15 residues. The CDR3 is CASSLEGLASYEQYF. As DNA, the CDR3 is TGTGCCAGCAGCTTAGAAGGACTAGCTTCCTACGAGCAGTACTTC.

V and J are TRBV11-2 and TRBJ2-1; D is tentatively TRBD1 or TRBD2 (6 bases each). CDR3 length equals 11 residues. The V gene's germline CDR1 is SGHAT and CDR2 FQNNGV. V lost 5 bases, J lost 9 bases, and 8 bases lay in between. This CDR3 is CASSPGAEQFF. The CDR3, as DNA: TGTGCCAGCAGCCCGGGGGCTGAGCAGTTCTTC.

J is TRBJ1-1 and V is TRBV24-1; D is unclear. Trimming stripped 5 bases from V and 0 bases from J, with 6 bases between. Germline V gene sequence: CDR1 KGHDR, CDR2 SFDVKD. This CDR3 is 13 amino acids long. CDR3 nucleotide sequence: TGTGCCACCAGTGCCTCACTGAACACTGAAGCTTTCTTT. This codes for CATSASLNTEAFF.

The V call is TRBV27, the J call TRBJ2-2; D perhaps matches TRBD2 (5 bases). The CDR3 loop spans 15 amino acids. Trimming removed 3 bases from V and 5 bases from J, with 13 bases in between. Germline V lookup: CDR1 MNHEY, CDR2 SMNVEV (reference sequence). The CDR3 sequence is CASSFAARGTGELFF. For the CDR3, the DNA is TGTGCCAGCAGTTTTGCGGCCCGAGGGACCGGGGAGCTGTTTTTT.

The chain uses TRBV28 and TRBJ2-1, with 7 bases fitting TRBD2. This CDR3 has 14 amino acids. Germline trimming cut 3 bases from V and 4 bases from J; bases unmatched to any gene: 3. Per germline, CDR1 MDHEN and CDR2 SYDVKM. Here the CDR3 reads CASSLTGGYNEQFF. The CDR3 coding sequence is TGTGCCAGCAGTTTGACGGGAGGATACAATGAGCAGTTCTTC. The whole variable domain, filled in from reference TRBV28 and TRBJ2-1, reads DVKVTQSSRYLVKRTGEKVFLECVQDMDHENMFWYRQDPGLGLRLIYFSYDVKMKEKGDIPEGYSVSREKKERFSLILESASTNQTSMYLCASSLTGGYNEQFFGPGTRLTVL.

V and J are TRBV2 and TRBJ1-5, with TRBD1 matching 12 bases. V dropped 8 bases and J dropped 0; count of bases not matched to a gene: 5. Germline lookup yields CDR1 SNHLY and CDR2 FYNNEI. The CDR3 spans 16 residues. The CDR3 DNA sequence: TGTGCCAGCCGGGACAGGGGGCTGGGTAGCAATCAGCCCCAGCATTTT. Encoded protein: CASRDRGLGSNQPQHF. Full variable domain (remainder filled in from reference TRBV2 and TRBJ1-5): EPEVTQTPSHQVTQMGQEVILRCVPISNHLYFYWYRQILGQKVEFLVSFYNNEISEKSEIFDDQFSVERPDGSNFTLKIRSTKLEDSAMYFCASRDRGLGSNQPQHFGDGTRLSIL.

This CDR3 reads CATSHYNEQFF. The DNA for the CDR3 is TGTGCCACCAGTCATTACAATGAGCAGTTCTTC. The chain recombines TRBV24-1 with TRBJ2-1, with D unresolved. V lost 6 bases to trimming and J lost 4 bases, with 3 bases between them. In germline, CDR1 is KGHDR, CDR2 SFDVKD. The CDR3 has 11 amino acids.

The CDR3 DNA reads TGTGCCTGGGACCCCTCGAGGGTCTCGGGGGTCCAGAACACTGAAGCTTTCTTT. Its translation is CAWDPSRVSGVQNTEAFF. The chain employs TRBV30 and TRBJ1-1; D might be TRBD1 (5 bases). CDR1 and CDR2 from the germline V gene are GTSNPN and SVGIG (reference sequence). V lost 5 bases and J lost 1, with 26 bases in between. The CDR3 extends over 18 amino acids.

The chain links TRBV14 to TRBJ1-5, with D hard to call. Trimming pared 0 bases from V and 5 bases from J, leaving 5 bases between. CDR3 length equals 13 residues. Germline V gives CDR1 SGHDN, CDR2 FVKESK. CDR3 in amino acids: CASSQDGHQPQHF. DNA for the CDR3: TGTGCCAGCAGCCAAGATGGGCATCAGCCCCAGCATTTT.

The gene calls are TRBV27 and TRBJ2-2; D perhaps matches TRBD2 (6 bases). V gave up 7 bases and J gave up 3 bases, with 15 bases separating them. The CDR3 spans 15 residues. Germline V gene lookup returns CDR1 MNHEY and CDR2 SMNVEV (reference sequence). The CDR3 reads CASNPGTPDTGELFF. The CDR3 DNA reads TGTGCCAGCAACCCCGGGACTCCAGACACCGGGGAGCTGTTTTTT.

This sequence joins TRBV10-2 and TRBJ1-1; weak D call: TRBD1 (5 bases). Germline assignment: CDR1 WSHSY and CDR2 SAAADI. Trimming removed 4 bases from V and 8 bases from J, with 14 bases in between. The CDR3 loop spans 13 amino acids. For the CDR3, the DNA is TGCGCCAGCAGTGGCCAAGGGGCCCCCGAAGCTTTCTTT. Protein: CASSGQGAPEAFF.

This chain uses TRBV3-1 (or the pseudogene TRBV3-2) with TRBJ1-1; the match to TRBD1 covers 11 bases. V dropped 4 bases and J dropped 5; count of bases not matched to a gene: 6. Germline assignment: CDR1 LGHDT and CDR2 YNNKEL (reference sequence). There are 15 residues in the CDR3. The CDR3 coding sequence is TGTGCCAGCAGCCCGGACAGGGGGCAAGGGACTGAAGCTTTCTTT. This encodes CASSPDRGQGTEAFF.

This chain joins TRBV19 and TRBJ2-7, with D maybe TRBD2 (5 bases). Germline values: CDR1 LNHDA, CDR2 SQIVND (reference sequence). Between the trimmed V and J ends, which lost 9 bases and 6 bases, there was a span of 21 bases. The CDR3 runs to 14 residues. The CDR3, as DNA: TGTGCCAGCCGAGGGAGAGGGCCGGACTTCGAGCAGTACTTC. Encoded protein: CASRGRGPDFEQYF. Complete variable domain (other parts from reference TRBV19 and TRBJ2-7): DGGITQSPKYLFRKEGQNVTLSCEQNLNHDAMYWYRQDPGQGLRLIYYSQIVNDFQKGDIAEGYSVSREKKESFPLTVTSAQKNPTAFYLCASRGRGPDFEQYFGPGTRLTVT.

J is TRBJ1-6 and V is TRBV11-2; D is possibly TRBD1 (6 bases). The CDR3 has 15 residues. Germline V gives CDR1 SGHAT, CDR2 FQNNGV. Trimming shortened V by 6 bases and J by 7 bases, and 16 bases separated the two germline ends. CDR3 in DNA: TGTGCCAGCAGATCCGTGGGGGGGCGAAATTCACCCCTCCACTTT. Translation: CASRSVGGRNSPLHF.

The V call is TRBV7-2, the J call TRBJ2-2; 9 positions agree with TRBD1. The V and J ends lost 5 bases and 9 bases, in that order; junction bases with no gene match: 4. There are 13 residues in the CDR3. Germline-derived CDR1 and CDR2 are SGHTA and FQGNSA. The CDR3 DNA reads TGTGCCAGCAGCCCGGGACAGGGTAGGGAGCTGTTTTTT. Translation: CASSPGQGRELFF.